Below, one T cell receptor beta chain is given with its context. Clones were read by immunoSEQ multiplex PCR, and TCRdb kept only the in-frame ones, dropping some. Among tens of thousands of clones, 88% were seen once, and the ten largest hold under 6%. The data are from a study of blood T cell repertoires in COVID-19. The wider study: Sources were T cells, B-cell-depleted T cells, or PBMCs; the material itself was cDNA or gDNA.

CDR1 is SGHRS and CDR2 is YFSETQ in the germline V gene. V trimming: 1 base; J trimming: 3 bases; junction bases outside the gene matches: 6. This CDR3 is built from 15 residues. V and J are TRBV5-1 and TRBJ1-1, with TRBD1 matching over 7 bases. This receptor was obtained from a human donor in a cohort sampled during active COVID-19. The sample taken for sequencing was peripheral blood. CDR3 protein: CASSLLQGVDTEAFF. DNA of the CDR3: TGCGCCAGCAGCTTGTTGCAGGGGGTGGACACTGAAGCTTTCTTT.